These 25 T cell receptor beta chains share one sample of origin, sequenced in a study of blood T cell repertoires in COVID-19. Produced via immunoSEQ multiplex PCR; TCRdb's table is partial and in-frame only. The sample includes roughly 35,000 clones, approximately 87% seen only once; the top ten take 9% to 13%. Specimen: peripheral blood. These receptors all come from a man in his sixties or seventies with acute or convalescent COVID-19.

The rearrangement joins TRBV5-1 to TRBJ2-7, with TRBD1 identical over 12 bases. The CDR3 totals 14 residues. Germline V CDR1 and CDR2: SGHRS, YFSETQ. The J segment lost 6 bases and the V segment lost 6 bases, leaving 7 bases of the junction unmatched. The CDR3 sequence: CASTWGTGGGEQYF. In DNA form, the CDR3 reads TGCGCCAGCACGTGGGGGACAGGGGGCGGCGAGCAGTACTTC.

Concerning this clone itself: A read error may account for a junction end that differs from germline. This chain joins TRBV7-7 and TRBJ2-2; maybe TRBD1 (5 bases). Germline CDR1 and CDR2: SSHAT and FNYEAQ (reference sequence). The CDR3 extends over 13 amino acids. This chain's CDR3 is CASSLDRSGELFF. DNA for the CDR3: TGTGCTAGCAGCTTAGACAGATCCGGGGAGCTGTTTTTT.

The chain recombines TRBV3-1 (or the pseudogene TRBV3-2) with TRBJ2-6; D possibly corresponds to TRBD2 (6 bases). The CDR3 sequence is 19 residues long. Germline loops: CDR1 LGHDT, CDR2 YNNKEL (reference sequence). Trimming shortened V by 1 base and J by 0 bases, and 16 bases separated the two germline ends. The CDR3 protein is CASSQGRVVGGSGANVLTF. The CDR3 nucleotides read TGTGCCAGCAGCCAAGGGAGGGTAGTGGGGGGCTCTGGGGCCAACGTCCTGACTTTC.

The CDR3 loop reads CASSLVTGGNQPQHF. CDR3 sequence (DNA): TGTGCCAGCAGTCTCGTAACAGGGGGCAATCAGCCCCAGCATTTT. The V call is TRBV7-2, the J call TRBJ1-5, with TRBD1 matching 7 bases. Germline CDR1 is SGHTA and CDR2 is FQGNSA. The V and J ends lost 6 bases and 2 bases, in that order; junction bases with no gene match: 7. The CDR3 is 15 residues long.

This chain links TRBV12-3 or TRBV12-4 with TRBJ1-5, with D perhaps matching TRBD1 (5 bases). With 4 bases removed from V and 5 bases from J, the gap between germline ends came to 9 bases. CDR3 length: 13 amino acids. CDR3 DNA sequence: TGTGCCAGCAGTTCGACAGTTGATCAGCCCCAGCATTTT. This encodes CASSSTVDQPQHF.

The chain couples TRBV2 to TRBJ1-3; no firm D call. CDR1 and CDR2 (germline): SNHLY, FYNNEI. CDR3 length equals 15 residues. Trimming removed 2 bases from V and 9 bases from J, with 17 bases in between. This CDR3 is CASSENLQAGGTIYF. In DNA, the CDR3 is TGTGCCAGCAGTGAAAATCTCCAGGCCGGTGGCACCATATATTTT.

This sequence joins TRBV12-5 and TRBJ2-1; 9 bases align to TRBD2. Trimming at V came to 3 bases and at J to 9 bases, leaving 15 bases not matched to a gene. The V gene's germline CDR1 is LGHNT and CDR2 FRNRAP. CDR3 length: 17 residues. The CDR3 coding sequence is TGTGCTAGTGGTTTTGGTGGTAGCGGGAGCCAGACGGCTGAGCAGTTCTTC. Its protein is CASGFGGSGSQTAEQFF.

The DNA of the CDR3 is TGCAGCGCCCCGGGACTAGCGGGAGAAACAGATACGCAGTATTTT. Protein sequence: CSAPGLAGETDTQYF. The V gene is TRBV29-1, the J gene TRBJ2-3, with 14 bases lining up with TRBD2. CDR1 and CDR2 from the germline V gene are SQVTM and ANQGSEA. The CDR3 is 15 amino acids. V shed 7 bases, J shed 3 bases, and the junction held 6 bases outside the gene matches.

CDR3 nucleotides: TGTGCCAGCAGTGGAGTACGGGGCCAAGAGACCCAGTACTTC. This codes for CASSGVRGQETQYF. The chain couples TRBV2 to TRBJ2-5, with D perhaps TRBD2 (5 bases). Per germline, CDR1 SNHLY and CDR2 FYNNEI. CDR3 size: 14 residues. Trimming removed 4 bases from V and 1 base from J, with 10 bases in between.

The chain is built from TRBV7-8 and TRBJ1-2, with 9 nucleotides matching TRBD1. Trimming removed 5 bases from V and 4 bases from J; junction bases left unmatched: 5. CDR1 is SGHVS and CDR2 is FQNEAQ in the germline V gene. The CDR3 contains 14 residues. The CDR3 nucleotides are TGTGCCAGCAGCCGCCGGGACAGGGCCTATGGCTACACCTTC. It is translated as CASSRRDRAYGYTF. Combining the CDR3 with reference TRBV7-8 and TRBJ1-2 gives the whole variable domain GAGVSQSPRYKVAKRGQDVALRCDPISGHVSLFWYQQALGQGPEFLTYFQNEAQLDKSGLPSDRFFAERPEGSVSTLKIQRTQQEDSAVYLCASSRRDRAYGYTFGSGTRLTVV.

The gene calls are TRBV14 and TRBJ1-6; perhaps TRBD1 as D (6 bases). V shed 3 bases and J shed 1 base, with 13 bases lying between them. This CDR3 comprises 17 residues. Germline CDR1 is SGHDN and CDR2 is FVKESK. CDR3 bases: TGTGCCAGCAGCCATTCACAGGGTCGATCCTATAATTCACCCCTCCACTTT. The encoded protein is CASSHSQGRSYNSPLHF.

This clone was seen a handful of times. V and J are TRBV29-1 and TRBJ1-1; possibly TRBD1 for D (5 bases). CDR3 length: 11 residues. The germline CDR1 and CDR2 sequences are SQVTM and ANQGSEA. Trimming pared 8 bases from V and 3 bases from J, leaving 10 bases between. CDR3: CSSSGYTEAFF. The CDR3 nucleotides read TGCAGCTCTTCAGGGTACACTGAAGCTTTCTTT.

On this clone itself: At one end the junction does not follow the germline gene, possibly because of a read error. Other DNA sequences from this sample encode an identical CDR3 as well. The V and J genes are TRBV7-3 and TRBJ2-2; 11 positions agree with TRBD2. The CDR3 spans 18 residues. Germline V gene lookup returns CDR1 SGHTA and CDR2 FQGTGA. The CDR3 is CASSLTRSGRADTGELFF. In nucleotides, the CDR3 is TGTGCCAGCAGCTTAACCCGTAGCGGGAGGGCCGACACCGGAGAGCTGTTTTTT.

The genes are TRBV2 and TRBJ2-5; TRBD2 matches at 15 bases. Trimming at V came to 8 bases and at J to 4 bases, leaving 2 bases not matched to a gene. Germline CDR1 is SNHLY and CDR2 is FYNNEI. The CDR3 loop spans 14 amino acids. Here the CDR3 DNA reads TGTGCCAGCGGGGGACTAGCGGGAGGAGAGACCCAGTACTTC. Protein sequence: CASGGLAGGETQYF.

J is TRBJ1-5 and V is TRBV18; D perhaps matches TRBD1 (6 bases). Germline loops: CDR1 KGHSH, CDR2 LQKENI. This CDR3 is 15 amino acids long. V shed 2 bases and J shed 1 base, with 9 bases lying between them. CDR3 coding DNA: TGTGCCAGCTCACCAACAGGGTTCAGCAATCAGCCCCAGCATTTT. Encoded protein: CASSPTGFSNQPQHF.

This clone came up a few times. The chain employs TRBV9 and TRBJ1-2; D is unclear. The CDR3 contains 15 residues. Per the germline V gene, CDR1 is SGDLS and CDR2 is YYNGEE. V was pared by 4 bases and J by 4 bases, with 17 bases between. The CDR3 DNA is TGTGCCAGCAGCCCCGTGGAGGCCGCCTCCTATGGCTACACCTTC. As protein: CASSPVEAASYGYTF.

The CDR3 DNA sequence: TGCGCCAGCAGCTTACTAGGGCAGGGAGGCCACAATGAGCAGTTCTTC. Protein: CASSLLGQGGHNEQFF. The V call is TRBV5-1, the J call TRBJ2-1; possible D gene TRBD2, 6 bases. The V end lost 2 bases, the J end lost 5 bases, and 17 bases lay between the germline ends. Germline V CDR1 and CDR2: SGHRS, YFSETQ. The CDR3 runs to 16 residues.

V usage is TRBV10-3 and J usage is TRBJ2-3, with 8 positions matching TRBD2. Per the germline V gene, CDR1 is ENHRY and CDR2 is SYGVKD. After removal of 6 bases from V and 4 bases from J, the junction contained 6 bases not matched to a gene. The CDR3 totals 14 residues. CDR3 region: CAISPGLDPDTQYF. CDR3 in DNA: TGTGCCATCAGCCCGGGACTAGATCCAGATACGCAGTATTTT.

This chain connects TRBV19 to TRBJ1-5; tentative D call: TRBD1 (5 bases). Trimming pared 0 bases from V and 0 bases from J, leaving 12 bases between. The CDR3 has 17 amino acids. Germline V gene lookup returns CDR1 LNHDA and CDR2 SQIVND (reference sequence). The CDR3 region is CASSIEGQGISNQPQHF. In DNA, the CDR3 is TGTGCCAGTAGTATAGAGGGGCAGGGAATTAGCAATCAGCCCCAGCATTTT. Full variable domain (remainder filled in from reference TRBV19 and TRBJ1-5): DGGITQSPKYLFRKEGQNVTLSCEQNLNHDAMYWYRQDPGQGLRLIYYSQIVNDFQKGDIAEGYSVSREKKESFPLTVTSAQKNPTAFYLCASSIEGQGISNQPQHFGDGTRLSIL.

The chain recombines TRBV6-5 with TRBJ1-3, with unresolved D. Per the germline V gene, CDR1 is MNHEY and CDR2 is SVGAGI. This CDR3 is 16 amino acids long. V dropped 2 bases and J dropped 0 bases, with 11 bases sitting between them. In DNA form, the CDR3 reads TGTGCCAGCAGTTACGTACCAGTTCGCTCTGGAAACACCATATATTTT. It translates to CASSYVPVRSGNTIYF.

The chain carries TRBV2 and TRBJ2-7; possibly TRBD1 for D (5 bases). V shed 6 bases and J shed 6 bases, with 15 bases lying between them. Germline CDR1 and CDR2: SNHLY and FYNNEI. The CDR3 covers 13 residues. The CDR3 DNA reads TGTGCCAGCAGCTACAGAGAAGGGGCCGAGCAGTACTTC. It translates to CASSYREGAEQYF.

The chain has TRBV6-5 and TRBJ1-4; the match to TRBD1 covers 9 bases. CDR3 length: 14 amino acids. Germline-derived CDR1 and CDR2 are MNHEY and SVGAGI. After removal of 8 bases from V and 3 bases from J, the junction contained 4 bases not matched to a gene. CDR3 in DNA: TGTGCCAGCTGGGGACAGGGTGCTAATGAAAAACTGTTTTTT. This codes for CASWGQGANEKLFF.

The chain uses TRBV5-1 and TRBJ1-4; D unclear. This CDR3 contains 12 residues. The germline V gene encodes CDR1 SGHRS and CDR2 YFSETQ. The V gene lost 0 bases and the J gene lost 7 bases, with 4 bases spanning the gap. In DNA form, the CDR3 reads TGCGCCAGCAGCTTGGCAGGTGAAAAACTGTTTTTT. As protein: CASSLAGEKLFF.

The V call is TRBV7-9, the J call TRBJ2-7; 9 bases map to TRBD1. Unmatched junction bases numbered 5, after V lost 5 bases and J lost 3 bases. Germline V lookup: CDR1 SEHNR, CDR2 FQNEAQ (reference sequence). This CDR3 region has 14 residues. CDR3 protein: CASSLRDRDYEQYF. CDR3 coding DNA: TGTGCCAGCAGCCTCCGGGACAGGGACTACGAGCAGTACTTC.

This chain connects TRBV12-3 or TRBV12-4 to TRBJ1-5; D may be TRBD1 (5 bases). The CDR3 totals 13 residues. The V end lost 6 bases, the J end lost 5 bases, and 11 bases lay between the germline ends. The CDR3 reads CASRGLADQPQHF. CDR3 nucleotides: TGTGCCAGCAGGGGACTTGCGGATCAGCCCCAGCATTTT.